This T cell receptor beta chain originates from a study of T cells expressing NK-cell markers. This CDR3 spans 15 amino acids. CDR1 is SQVTM and CDR2 is ANQGSEA in the germline V gene. TCRdb reanalyzed the 5' RACE reads, giving one entry per CDR3 protein sequence and no DNA. This sample's clone table lists 550,000 to 600,000 distinct CDR3 sequences. Sequencing input: blood T cells: a sorted CD56 or NKG2C T cell subset, CD4+ or CD8+ T cells, or bulk PBMC T cells (not recorded which). This chain joins TRBV29-1 and TRBJ2-5. The receptor comes from a man aged 18-30 years in good health. CDR3 sequence: CSVGEHLDFRETQYF.